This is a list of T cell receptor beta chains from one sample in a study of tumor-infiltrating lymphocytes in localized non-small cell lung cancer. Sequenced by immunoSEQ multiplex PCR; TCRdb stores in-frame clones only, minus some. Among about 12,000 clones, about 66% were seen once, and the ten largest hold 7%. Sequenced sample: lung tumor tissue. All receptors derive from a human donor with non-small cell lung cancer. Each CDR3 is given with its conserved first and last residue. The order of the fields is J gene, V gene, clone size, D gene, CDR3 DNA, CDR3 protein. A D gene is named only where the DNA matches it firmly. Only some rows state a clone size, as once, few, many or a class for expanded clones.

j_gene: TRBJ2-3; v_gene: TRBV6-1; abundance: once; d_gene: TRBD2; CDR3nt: TGTGCCAGCAGTGAAGGACCGGGACTAGGATCAGATACGCAGTATTTT; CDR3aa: CASSEGPGLGSDTQYF
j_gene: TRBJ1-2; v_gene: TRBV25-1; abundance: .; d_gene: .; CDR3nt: TGTGCCAGCAGTGACAGGAACTATGGCTACACCTTC; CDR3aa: CASSDRNYGYTF
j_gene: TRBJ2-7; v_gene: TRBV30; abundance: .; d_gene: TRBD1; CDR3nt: TGTGCCTGGAGATCCGGACAGGGGGCCCACGAGCAGTACTTC; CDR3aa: CAWRSGQGAHEQYF
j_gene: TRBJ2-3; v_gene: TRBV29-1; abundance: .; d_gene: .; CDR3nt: TGCAGCGTTACAGCCTACACAGATACGCAGTATTTT; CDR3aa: CSVTAYTDTQYF
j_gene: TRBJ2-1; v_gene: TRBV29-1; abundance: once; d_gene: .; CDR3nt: TGCAGCGTTGAAAACCAGAATGAGCAGTTCTTC; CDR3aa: CSVENQNEQFF
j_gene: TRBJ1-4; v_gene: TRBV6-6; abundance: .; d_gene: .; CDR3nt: TGTGCCAGCAGCCTCCGGGACCCAAAACCCGAAAAACTGTTTTTT; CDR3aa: CASSLRDPKPEKLFF
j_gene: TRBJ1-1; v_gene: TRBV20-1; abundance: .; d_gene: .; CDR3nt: TGCAGTGCTAGGAACTGGGATTGGGCTTTCTTT; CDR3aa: CSARNWDWAFF
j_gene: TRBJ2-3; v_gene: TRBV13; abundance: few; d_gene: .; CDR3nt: TGTGCCAGCAGCTTAAGAGTGAATCTAGACTCAGATACGCAGTATTTT; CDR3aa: CASSLRVNLDSDTQYF
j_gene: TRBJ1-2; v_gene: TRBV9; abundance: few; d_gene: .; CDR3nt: TGTGCCAGCAGGGACGACTTAGGAGGATATGACTACACCTTC; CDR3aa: CASRDDLGGYDYTF
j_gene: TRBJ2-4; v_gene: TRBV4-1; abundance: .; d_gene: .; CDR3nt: TGCGCCAGCAGCCAAGATCACGCAGGGGTAAACATTCAGTACTTC; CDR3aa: CASSQDHAGVNIQYF
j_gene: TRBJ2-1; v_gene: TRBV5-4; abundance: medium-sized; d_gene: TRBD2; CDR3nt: TGTGCCAGCAGCTTGCCGAGGGGGTTAGCGGGAGTTATCGTAAATGAGCAGTTCTTC; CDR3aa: CASSLPRGLAGVIVNEQFF
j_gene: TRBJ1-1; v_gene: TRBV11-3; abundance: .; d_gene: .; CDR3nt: TGTGCCAGCAGCTTGGCTCTCGGCACTGAAGCTTTCTTT; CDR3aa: CASSLALGTEAFF
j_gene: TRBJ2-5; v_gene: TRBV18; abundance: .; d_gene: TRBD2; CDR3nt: TGTGCCAGCTCACCACCGTCAGCGGGGGGGGAAGAGACCCAGTACTTC; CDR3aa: CASSPPSAGGEETQYF
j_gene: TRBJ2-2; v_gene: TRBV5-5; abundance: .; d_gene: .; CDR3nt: TGTGCCAGCAGCTTGGCCGCGTGGGCCGGGGAGCTGTTTTTT; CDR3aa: CASSLAAWAGELFF
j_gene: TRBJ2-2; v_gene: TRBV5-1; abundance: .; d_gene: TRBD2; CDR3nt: TGCGCCAGCAGCTCAATCTCCCGGACTAGCTCGAACACCGGGGAGCTGTTTTTT; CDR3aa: CASSSISRTSSNTGELFF
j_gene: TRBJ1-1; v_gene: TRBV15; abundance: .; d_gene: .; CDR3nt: TGTGCCACCAGCAGCTTTCAGGGCGAAGCTTTCTTT; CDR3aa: CATSSFQGEAFF
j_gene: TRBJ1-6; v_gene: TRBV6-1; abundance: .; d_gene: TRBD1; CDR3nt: TGTGCCAGCAGTGAACCCCCAGGGGGCAATTCACCCCTCCACTTT; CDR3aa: CASSEPPGGNSPLHF
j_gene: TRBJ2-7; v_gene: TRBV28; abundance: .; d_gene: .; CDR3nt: TGTGCCAGCAGCGGACACGGTCCCTCCTACGAGCAGTACTTC; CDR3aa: CASSGHGPSYEQYF
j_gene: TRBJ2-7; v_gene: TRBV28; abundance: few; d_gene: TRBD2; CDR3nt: TGTGCCAGCAGTTTATCCCTAGCGGAATTGACCTACGAGCAGTACTTC; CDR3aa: CASSLSLAELTYEQYF
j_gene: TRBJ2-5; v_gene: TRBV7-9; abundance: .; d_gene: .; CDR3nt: TGTGCCAGCAGCTCATACCCCTATCTCGAGTGGGGGGAGACCCAGTACTTC; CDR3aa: CASSSYPYLEWGETQYF
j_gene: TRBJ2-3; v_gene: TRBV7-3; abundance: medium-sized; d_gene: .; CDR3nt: TGTGCCAGCAGCTTGGACGGCACAGATACGCAGTATTTT; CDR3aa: CASSLDGTDTQYF
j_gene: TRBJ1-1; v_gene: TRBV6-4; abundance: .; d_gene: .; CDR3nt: TGTGCCATCGCTGCAGCTTTCTTT; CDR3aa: CAIAAAFF
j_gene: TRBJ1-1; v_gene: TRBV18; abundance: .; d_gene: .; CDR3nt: TGTGCCAGCTCACGACAAGACAGCCAGAACACTGAAGCTTTCTTT; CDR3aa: CASSRQDSQNTEAFF
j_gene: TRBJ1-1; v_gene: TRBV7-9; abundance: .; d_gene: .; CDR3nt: TGTGCCAGCAGCTTACTTTCGATCCGCACGCCTGAAGCTTTCTTT; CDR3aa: CASSLLSIRTPEAFF
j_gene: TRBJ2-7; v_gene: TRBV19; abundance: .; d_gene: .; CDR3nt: TGTGCCAGTAGCCCGACAGCGGTCGACTACGAGCAGTACTTC; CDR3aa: CASSPTAVDYEQYF
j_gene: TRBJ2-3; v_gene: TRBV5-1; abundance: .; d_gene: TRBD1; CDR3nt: TGCGCCAGCAGTCCAACGGGGACAGGGGGTGATACGCAGTATTTT; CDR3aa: CASSPTGTGGDTQYF